Below, 7 T cell receptor beta chains from the same sample are listed, as sequenced in a study of human T cells and chemical hapten exposure. Described time point: pre-sensitization, week 0. Sample treatment: therapeutic diphenylcyclopropenone sensitization with weekly scalp DPC. TCRdb redid the calling of the RACE reads with MiXCR, one entry per CDR3 protein. Found here are about 300,000 distinct CDR3 sequences, around 5.5% of them singletons; the top ten hold about 7.7%. The source material was whole blood, sampled in connection with sensitization to the hapten diphenylcyclopropenone (DPC). These receptors were obtained from a young woman with alopecia areata. Some clones in this sample may be carry-over from other donors' samples.

J is TRBJ2-3 and V is TRBV20-1; 8 bases fit TRBD2. Looked up from germline, CDR1 is DFQATT and CDR2 is SNEGSKA (reference sequence). This CDR3 comprises 12 residues. Losses at the gene ends were 3 bases for V and 7 bases for J; bases not matched to a gene: 3. In nucleotides, the CDR3 is TGCAGTGCTAGGACTAGCGTAAATACGCAGTATTTT. This gives the protein CSARTSVNTQYF.

This chain links TRBV18 with TRBJ1-2; 7 bases are a match to TRBD1. J gave up 7 bases and V 6 bases, and 14 bases lay outside the gene matches. Germline assignment: CDR1 KGHSH and CDR2 LQKENI. This CDR3 region has 15 residues. CDR3: CASSQGGGRARGYTF. CDR3 nucleotides: TGTGCCAGCTCTCAGGGAGGGGGCCGCGCTCGTGGCTACACCTTC.

This clonotype has a handful of counts. CDR3 nucleotides: TGTGCCATCAGTGACTCAGGACAGGGGGTCTACGAGCAGTACTTC. This translates into CAISDSGQGVYEQYF. This chain connects TRBV10-3 to TRBJ2-7; 10 nucleotides agree with TRBD1. Germline-derived CDR1 and CDR2 are ENHRY and SYGVKD. This CDR3 is 15 amino acids long. Losses at the gene ends were 3 bases for V and 3 bases for J; bases not matched to a gene: 5.

CDR3 nucleotide sequence: TGTGCCAGCAGCTTGGCCGGGGGATCGGAGGGCTACACCTTC. It yields the protein CASSLAGGSEGYTF. This chain links TRBV5-8 with TRBJ1-2, with a weak D call TRBD1 (5 bases). CDR3 length: 14 residues. V was shortened by 0 bases and J by 8 bases, with 14 bases between the two germline ends. Germline V gives CDR1 SGHTS, CDR2 YDEGEE.

This clonotype occurred many times. This chain joins TRBV29-1 and TRBJ2-5; D gene ambiguous. Between the trimmed V and J ends, which lost 4 bases and 2 bases, there was a span of 8 bases. The length of the CDR3 is 12 residues. The V gene's germline CDR1 is SQVTM and CDR2 ANQGSEA. The CDR3 spells CSVGTVQETQYF. CDR3 nucleotides: TGCAGCGTTGGAACAGTGCAAGAGACCCAGTACTTC.

This clonotype occurred once. The chain recombines TRBV12-5 with TRBJ1-5; 7 nucleotides line up with TRBD1. Germline V gene sequence: CDR1 LGHNT, CDR2 FRNRAP. There are 16 residues in the CDR3. V lost 0 bases to trimming and J lost 3 bases; unmatched junction nucleotides: 5. CDR3 in DNA: TGTGCTAGTGGTTTGGTAATCGGGACAGCCAATCAGCCCCAGCATTTT. Residues: CASGLVIGTANQPQHF.

This clonotype was seen ten or more times. V and J are TRBV7-2 and TRBJ1-2; TRBD1 aligns across 11 bases. V lost 1 base, J lost 4 bases, and 2 bases stayed unmatched. Per the germline V gene, CDR1 is SGHTA and CDR2 is FQGNSA. CDR3 length: 15 residues. This CDR3 is CASSLGGTGGYGYTF. For the CDR3, the DNA is TGTGCCAGCAGCTTAGGCGGGACAGGGGGCTATGGCTACACCTTC.